Listed below are T cell receptor beta chains from one sample, sequenced in a study of technical replicates of blood from a few donors. TCRdb's copy holds only in-frame clones and misses some; the assay was immunoSEQ multiplex PCR. The table shows around 76,000 clones, with around 97% occurring only once. Sequenced sample: T cells isolated from PBMCs. The receptors here all came from a human donor in good health. CDR3s include the opening cysteine and the closing phenylalanine or tryptophan. A D gene is named only where the DNA matches it firmly. Clone sizes are given selectively: once, few, many, or a class where the clone is expanded.

j_call d_call v_call clone_size cdr3_nt cdr3_aa
TRBJ2-2 TRBD1 TRBV27 NA TGTGCCAGCAGTTTAAGTGGGACAGGGTTGACCGGGGAGCTGTTTTTT CASSLSGTGLTGELFF
TRBJ2-7 NA TRBV10-1 NA TGCGCCAGCAGTGAGTCAGGCAGGCCTAAGCAGTACTTC CASSESGRPKQYF
TRBJ2-1 NA TRBV11-2 NA TGTGCCAGCAGCTTAGTCAGGGGCTCCTACAATGAGCAGTTCTTC CASSLVRGSYNEQFF
TRBJ2-1 TRBD2 TRBV4-1 NA TGCGCCAGCAGCCCGGGACTAGCTCAGTCCGAGCAGTTCTTC CASSPGLAQSEQFF
TRBJ2-7 NA TRBV20-1 NA TGCAGTGCTAGCGGGGGATACGAGCAGTACTTC CSASGGYEQYF
TRBJ2-5 TRBD2 TRBV29-1 NA TGCAGCGTTGAGGGGCGGGAGGGTCAAGAGACCCAGTACTTC CSVEGREGQETQYF
TRBJ2-7 NA TRBV29-1 NA TGCAGCGTTGTGAGTAGTTCCTACGAGCAGTACTTC CSVVSSSYEQYF
TRBJ2-3 TRBD2 TRBV5-1 NA TGCGCCAGCAGCTTGGCGGCGGGAGGAGTCCCAGATACGCAGTATTTT CASSLAAGGVPDTQYF
TRBJ1-1 TRBD1 TRBV6-4 NA TGTGCCAGCGCCCAGGACAGGTTTAGCACTGAAGCTTTCTTT CASAQDRFSTEAFF
TRBJ1-5 NA TRBV18 NA TGTGCCAGCTCACCACGAGACCAGACAGGCAATCAGCCCCAGCATTTT CASSPRDQTGNQPQHF
TRBJ1-5 TRBD1 TRBV18 NA TGTGCCAGCTCACCAAATCCTCCCAGGGGGAAAAATCAGCCCCAGCATTTT CASSPNPPRGKNQPQHF
TRBJ1-6 NA TRBV6-1 NA TGTGCCAGCAGTGTAGACGGACAGTTCTATAATTCACCCCTCCACTTT CASSVDGQFYNSPLHF
TRBJ2-7 TRBD1 TRBV6-1 NA TGTGCCAGCAGAGTAAGTGACAGGGCCCCCGACGAGCAGTACTTC CASRVSDRAPDEQYF
TRBJ2-1 NA TRBV9 once TGTGCCAGCAGCGGTGATAGCAATGAGCAGTTCTTC CASSGDSNEQFF
TRBJ2-1 NA TRBV9 NA TGTGCCAGCACCAAGGAGGGGCAGCCATACAATGAGCAGTTCTTC CASTKEGQPYNEQFF
TRBJ2-2 NA TRBV25-1 NA TGTGCCAGCAGTGAATGGGGGGTTAACCCCCCCGGGGAGCTGTTTTTT CASSEWGVNPPGELFF
TRBJ2-1 TRBD2 TRBV18 NA TGTGCCAGCCGCACTAGCGGGGAGGTCCCCAATGAGCAGTTCTTC CASRTSGEVPNEQFF
TRBJ2-2 NA TRBV28 NA TGTGCCAGCAGCCCGGTCGCTAGCAGTAACACCGGGGAGCTGTTTTTT CASSPVASSNTGELFF
TRBJ2-7 NA TRBV6-1 NA TGTGCCAGTCAGGGGTATCCCTTGAACGAGCAGTACTTC CASQGYPLNEQYF
TRBJ2-2 TRBD1 TRBV9 NA TGTGCCAGCAGCGGAGCGACAGGGCCCTCAAACACCGGGGAGCTGTTTTTT CASSGATGPSNTGELFF
TRBJ2-1 NA TRBV5-6 NA TGTGCCAGCAGCTCGGACAACAATGAGCAGTTCTTC CASSSDNNEQFF
TRBJ1-6 NA TRBV6-5 NA TGTGCCAGCAGTTACCGTTCCGATTCACCCCTCCACTTT CASSYRSDSPLHF
TRBJ2-5 TRBD2 TRBV6-5 NA TGTGCCAGCAGAATCCTAGCGGGAGAAACCCAGTACTTC CASRILAGETQYF
TRBJ2-7 TRBD2 TRBV27 NA TGTGCCAGCAGTTTTGGGCTAGCGGGACTGTGGGAGCAGTACTTC CASSFGLAGLWEQYF
TRBJ2-1 NA TRBV11-2 NA TGTGCCAGCAGCTTAGCAGGTTACGATGAGCAGTTCTTC CASSLAGYDEQFF
TRBJ2-7 NA TRBV7-7 NA TGTGCTAGCAGCTTGGGCAGAACCTACGAGCAGTACTTC CASSLGRTYEQYF
TRBJ1-1 NA TRBV29-1 NA TGCAGCGGGGGGGAGGGCGGAGGGGACACTGAAGCTTTCTTT CSGGEGGGDTEAFF
TRBJ2-7 NA TRBV5-6 NA TGTGCCAGCAGCCCCGACAGGTTCTACGAGCAGTACTTC CASSPDRFYEQYF
TRBJ1-2 TRBD1 TRBV7-9 NA TGTGCCAGCAGCTTAAGCACAGGGGGCGACTATGGCTACACCTTC CASSLSTGGDYGYTF
TRBJ2-7 NA TRBV5-1 NA TGCGCCAGCAGCTTGATGGCAGGGGTGGAGCAGTACTTC CASSLMAGVEQYF
TRBJ2-1 TRBD1 TRBV6-5 NA TGTGCCAGCAGAACGGACAGGGGCAATGAGCAGTTCTTC CASRTDRGNEQFF
TRBJ2-5 NA TRBV28 few TGTGCCAGCAGTTTATTGGGTCCTCGCTCCGGACAGACAGAAGAGACCCAGTACTTC CASSLLGPRSGQTEETQYF
TRBJ2-1 TRBD2 TRBV12-5 NA TGTGCTAGTGGTTTGGTGGCGGGGGGCCGTTTTTACAATGAGCAGTTCTTC CASGLVAGGRFYNEQFF
TRBJ2-7 TRBD1 TRBV30 NA TGTGCCTGGAGTGAGGTAGGGGGGACAGGCTACGAGCAGTACTTC CAWSEVGGTGYEQYF
TRBJ1-6 NA TRBV25-1 NA TGTGCCAGCACCAGGGAGGTAGGGTCACCCCTCCACTTT CASTREVGSPLHF
TRBJ2-1 NA TRBV5-6 NA TGTGCCAGCAGCTTCTCCGTCTCCTACAATGAGCAGTTCTTC CASSFSVSYNEQFF
TRBJ2-7 NA TRBV27 NA TGTGCCAGCAGTAGTAACTTCTACGAGCAGTACTTC CASSSNFYEQYF
TRBJ1-2 NA TRBV6-5 NA TGTGCCAGCAGTTACCGCAGGCAGCTTGCTAACTATGGCTACACCTTC CASSYRRQLANYGYTF
TRBJ1-5 NA TRBV6-1 few TGTGCCAGCAGGGAGGGGGGGAGCAATCAGCCCCAGCATTTT CASREGGSNQPQHF
TRBJ1-1 NA TRBV2 NA TGTGCCAGCGCCCTTGAGAGCCTGAACACTGAAGCTTTCTTT CASALESLNTEAFF
TRBJ1-5 NA TRBV6-1 NA TGTGCCAGCAGTGGATACGAACAGGGGCATTTT CASSGYEQGHF
TRBJ1-6 NA TRBV30 NA TGTGCCTGGAGACCCGCGGGACTCTATAATTCACCCCTCCACTTT CAWRPAGLYNSPLHF
TRBJ1-3 NA TRBV25-1 NA TGTGCCAGCAGTGAATGGGGGCTCTCTGGAAACACCATATATTTT CASSEWGLSGNTIYF
TRBJ1-6 TRBD1 TRBV25-1 NA TGTGCCAGCAAGGACAGGGGGAGCCCCAATTCACCCCTCCACTTT CASKDRGSPNSPLHF
TRBJ2-5 NA TRBV5-4 few TGTGCCAGCAGCTCCAGGGCCGGCCAAGAGACCCAGTACTTC CASSSRAGQETQYF
TRBJ1-1 NA TRBV28 NA TGTGCCAGCAGTTCAAATGCTGAAGCTTTCTTT CASSSNAEAFF